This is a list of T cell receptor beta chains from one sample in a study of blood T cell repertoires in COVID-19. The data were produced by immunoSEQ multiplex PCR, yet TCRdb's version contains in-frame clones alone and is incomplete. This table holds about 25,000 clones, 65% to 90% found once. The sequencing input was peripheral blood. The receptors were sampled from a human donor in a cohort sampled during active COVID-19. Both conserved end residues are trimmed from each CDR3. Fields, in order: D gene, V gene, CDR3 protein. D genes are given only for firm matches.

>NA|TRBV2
ASGSLKLAKNIQY
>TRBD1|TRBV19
ASSIRTGNYGYT
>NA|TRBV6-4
ASSDQNREVDYEQY
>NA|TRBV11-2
ASSLVYTGRSSYEQY
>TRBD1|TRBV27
ASSLSAGQGYNEQF
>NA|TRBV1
TSSQDRVGWSPDSLPAYEQY
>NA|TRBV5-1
ASSLVGAATNEKLF
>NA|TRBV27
AKEGSRQGLNYGYT
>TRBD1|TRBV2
ASTLQGAQGTEAF
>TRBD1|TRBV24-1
ATSDPTGQGGSYEQY
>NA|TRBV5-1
ASSLEEGSLNIQY
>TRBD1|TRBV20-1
SASSRQGASYNEQF
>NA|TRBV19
ASSATSPTYNEQF
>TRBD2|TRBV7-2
ASRGTVAGGRYEQY
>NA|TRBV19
ASSDSQETQY
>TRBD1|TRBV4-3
ASSQGGTGRYNEQF
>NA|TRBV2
ASKFPGSYEQY
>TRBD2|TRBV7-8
ASSGLARTQY
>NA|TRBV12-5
ASGSGQSYEQY
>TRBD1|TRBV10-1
ASSVSWTGAYEQY
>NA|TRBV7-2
ASSLAKGGRGDSYEQY
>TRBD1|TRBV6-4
ASGPTGGYQETQY
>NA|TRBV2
AGFVDRGPLH
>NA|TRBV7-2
ASSYLGGSTDTQY
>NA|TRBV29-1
SVDAGNGYT
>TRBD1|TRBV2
ASSGTGQGDEQY
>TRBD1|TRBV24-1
ATSDPRGTDNEKLF
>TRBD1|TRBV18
ASSPLPGTGGNQPQH
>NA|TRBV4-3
ASSQDTSVYYNEQF
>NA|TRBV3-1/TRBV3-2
ASSQEGGIPGELF
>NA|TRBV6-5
ASFSREAGEQY
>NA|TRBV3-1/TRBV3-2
ASPTLGLEQY
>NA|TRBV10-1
ASSTTGGTDTQY
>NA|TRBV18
ASSPGFTEFYGYT
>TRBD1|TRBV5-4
ASSLAGTGPYEQY
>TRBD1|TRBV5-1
ASSLGTGNTDTQY
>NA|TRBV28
ASSLSGGSNQPQH
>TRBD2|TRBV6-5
ASSIGTTETQY
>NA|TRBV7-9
ASSLGLGTASTDTQY
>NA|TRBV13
ASSSPGRGYYGYT
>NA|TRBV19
ASSGPGKNIQY
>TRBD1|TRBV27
ASSLTGQGAYEQY
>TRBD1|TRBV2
ASSEGGGTGVIYEQY